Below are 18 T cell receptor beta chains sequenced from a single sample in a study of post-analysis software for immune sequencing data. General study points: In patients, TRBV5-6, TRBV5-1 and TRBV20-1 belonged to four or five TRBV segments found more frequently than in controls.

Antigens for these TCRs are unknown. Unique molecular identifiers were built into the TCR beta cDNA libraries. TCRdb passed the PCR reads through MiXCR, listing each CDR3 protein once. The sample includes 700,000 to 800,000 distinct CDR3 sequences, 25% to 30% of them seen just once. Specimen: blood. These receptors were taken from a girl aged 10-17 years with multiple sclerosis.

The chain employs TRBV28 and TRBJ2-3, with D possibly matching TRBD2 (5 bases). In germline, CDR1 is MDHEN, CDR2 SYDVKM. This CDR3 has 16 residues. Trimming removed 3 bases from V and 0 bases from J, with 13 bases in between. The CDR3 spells CASSFSWAGSTDTQYF. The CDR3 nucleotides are TGTGCCAGCAGTTTTTCCTGGGCGGGCAGCACAGATACGCAGTATTTT.

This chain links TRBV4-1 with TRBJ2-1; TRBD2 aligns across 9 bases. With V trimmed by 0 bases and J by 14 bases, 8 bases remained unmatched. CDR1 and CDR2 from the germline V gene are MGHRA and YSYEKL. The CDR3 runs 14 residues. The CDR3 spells CASSQEISGSPKFF. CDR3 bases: TGCGCCAGCAGCCAAGAAATTAGCGGGAGCCCAAAGTTCTTC.

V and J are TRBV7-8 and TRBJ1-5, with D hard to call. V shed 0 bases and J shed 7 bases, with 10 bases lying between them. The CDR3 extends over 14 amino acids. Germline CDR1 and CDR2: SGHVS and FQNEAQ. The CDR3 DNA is TGTGCCAGCAGCTTAGCCGGGGTTCCGCAGCCCCAGCATTTT. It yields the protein CASSLAGVPQPQHF.

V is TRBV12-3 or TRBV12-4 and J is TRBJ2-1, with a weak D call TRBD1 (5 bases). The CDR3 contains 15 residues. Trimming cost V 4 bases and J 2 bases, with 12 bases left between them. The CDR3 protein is CASSWGGTTYNEQFF. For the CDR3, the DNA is TGTGCCAGCAGTTGGGGCGGAACAACCTACAATGAGCAGTTCTTC.

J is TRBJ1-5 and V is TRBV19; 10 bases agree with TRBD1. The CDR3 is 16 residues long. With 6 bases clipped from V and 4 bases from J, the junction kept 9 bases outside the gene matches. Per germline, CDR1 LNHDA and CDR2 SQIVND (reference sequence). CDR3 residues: CASSAQPGQGNQPQHF. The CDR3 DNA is TGTGCCAGTAGCGCCCAACCGGGACAGGGGAATCAGCCCCAGCATTTT.

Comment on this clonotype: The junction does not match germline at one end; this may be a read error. The CDR3 protein is CAGSRARRSSTDTQYF. DNA of the CDR3: TGTGCCGGCAGTAGGGCCCGGCGGTCTAGCACAGATACGCAGTATTTT. The chain carries TRBV6-5 and TRBJ2-3; D not resolved. The CDR3 contains 16 residues. The germline V gene encodes CDR1 MNHEY and CDR2 SVGAGI.

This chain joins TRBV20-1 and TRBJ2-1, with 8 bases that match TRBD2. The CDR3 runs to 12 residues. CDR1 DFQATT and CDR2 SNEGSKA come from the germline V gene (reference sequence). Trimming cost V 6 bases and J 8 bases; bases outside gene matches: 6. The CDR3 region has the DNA TGCAGTGCGTCACCACTAGCGGATGAGCAGTTCTTC. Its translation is CSASPLADEQFF.

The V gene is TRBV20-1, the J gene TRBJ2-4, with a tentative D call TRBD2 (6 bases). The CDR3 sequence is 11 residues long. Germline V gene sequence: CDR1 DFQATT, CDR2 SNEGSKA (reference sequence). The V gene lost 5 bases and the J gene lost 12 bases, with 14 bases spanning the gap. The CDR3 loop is CSAFRDSHQYF. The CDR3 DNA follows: TGCAGTGCTTTTAGGGACTCCCATCAGTACTTC.

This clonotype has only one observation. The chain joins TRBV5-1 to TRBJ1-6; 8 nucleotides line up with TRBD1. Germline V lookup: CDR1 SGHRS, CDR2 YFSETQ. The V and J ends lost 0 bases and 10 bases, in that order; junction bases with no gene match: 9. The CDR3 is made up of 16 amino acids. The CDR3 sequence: CASSLGTGHERSPLHF. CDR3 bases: TGCGCCAGCAGCTTGGGGACAGGGCACGAAAGGTCACCCCTCCACTTT.

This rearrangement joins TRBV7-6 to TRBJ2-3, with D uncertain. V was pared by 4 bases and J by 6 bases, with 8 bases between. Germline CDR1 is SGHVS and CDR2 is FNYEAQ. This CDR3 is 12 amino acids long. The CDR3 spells CASSWPGDTQYF. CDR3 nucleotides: TGTGCCAGCAGCTGGCCCGGGGATACGCAGTATTTT.

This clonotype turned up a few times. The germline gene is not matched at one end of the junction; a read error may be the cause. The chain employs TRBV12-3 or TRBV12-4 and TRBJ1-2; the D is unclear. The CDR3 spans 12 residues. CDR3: CASSLAGFGYTF. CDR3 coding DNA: TGTGCCAGCAGCTTAGCGGGGTTCGGCTACACCTTC.

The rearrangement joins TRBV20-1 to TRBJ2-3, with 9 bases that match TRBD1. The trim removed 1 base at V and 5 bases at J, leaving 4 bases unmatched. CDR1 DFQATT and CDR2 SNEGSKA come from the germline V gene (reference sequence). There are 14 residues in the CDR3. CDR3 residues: CSARGRDREDTQYF. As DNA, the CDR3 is TGCAGTGCTAGAGGCCGGGACAGGGAAGATACGCAGTATTTT.

The CDR3 reads CAISDPTGGYGYTF. The CDR3 DNA sequence: TGTGCCATCAGTGACCCGACAGGGGGCTATGGCTACACCTTC. The J gene is TRBJ1-2, the V gene TRBV10-3; 9 nucleotides line up with TRBD1. The ends lost 3 bases at V and 4 bases at J; junction bases unmatched: 3. This CDR3 has 14 amino acids. Germline assignment: CDR1 ENHRY and CDR2 SYGVKD.

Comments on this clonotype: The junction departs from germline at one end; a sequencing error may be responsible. The CDR3 spells CASSLGWSPSDEQYF. CDR3 nucleotide sequence: TGCGCCAGTAGCTTGGGGTGGTCCCCTTCGGACGAGCAGTACTTC. The chain couples TRBV5-1 to TRBJ2-5; D is undetermined. The end of the DNA aligns better with TRBJ2-7, so the J call may be wrong. CDR1 and CDR2 (germline): SGHRS, YFSETQ. The CDR3 runs to 15 residues.

The CDR3 DNA follows: TGCAGTGCTAGGACGACTAGCGGGAACCAAGAGACCCAGTACTTC. Amino acid sequence: CSARTTSGNQETQYF. V is TRBV20-1 and J is TRBJ2-5; the match to TRBD2 covers 11 bases. The V gene end was trimmed by 3 bases and the J gene end by 0 bases; junction bases not matched to a gene: 3. Per the germline V gene, CDR1 is DFQATT and CDR2 is SNEGSKA (reference sequence). The CDR3 runs 15 residues.

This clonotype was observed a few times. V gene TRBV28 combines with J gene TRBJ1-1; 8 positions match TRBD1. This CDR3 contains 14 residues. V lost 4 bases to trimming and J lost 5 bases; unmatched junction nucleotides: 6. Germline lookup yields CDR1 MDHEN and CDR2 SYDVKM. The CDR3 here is CASSSPGGGTEAFF. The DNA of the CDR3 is TGTGCCAGCAGTTCCCCAGGGGGCGGAACTGAAGCTTTCTTT.

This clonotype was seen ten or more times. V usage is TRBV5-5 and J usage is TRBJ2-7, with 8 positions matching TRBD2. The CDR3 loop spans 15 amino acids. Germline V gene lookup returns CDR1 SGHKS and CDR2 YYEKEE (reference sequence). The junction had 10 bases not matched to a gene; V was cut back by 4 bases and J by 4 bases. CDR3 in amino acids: CASSPAGTRGYEQYF. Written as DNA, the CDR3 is TGTGCCAGCAGCCCGGCGGGGACTAGGGGGTACGAGCAGTACTTC.

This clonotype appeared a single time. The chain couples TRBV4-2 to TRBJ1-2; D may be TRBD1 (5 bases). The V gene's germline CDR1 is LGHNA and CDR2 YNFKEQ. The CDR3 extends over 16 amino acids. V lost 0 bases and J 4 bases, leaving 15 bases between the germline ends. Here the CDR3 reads CASSQDPGTWGYGYTF. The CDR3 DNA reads TGTGCCAGCAGCCAAGATCCTGGGACGTGGGGCTATGGCTACACCTTC.